Each of the 9 T cell receptor beta chains below was sequenced from the same sample in a study of blood T cell repertoires in COVID-19. Sequencing was performed with immunoSEQ multiplex PCR; in TCRdb, only in-frame clones are kept and a portion is missing. The sample holds hundreds of thousands of clones, about 88% seen once. The sequenced sample was PBMCs or T cells enriched from blood (not recorded which). These TCRs come from a woman younger than 45 who had recovered from COVID-19.

This chain links TRBV28 with TRBJ1-6; 10 positions match TRBD1. The V and J ends lost 7 bases and 4 bases, in that order; junction bases with no gene match: 4. CDR1 and CDR2 from the germline V gene are MDHEN and SYDVKM. CDR3 length equals 15 residues. The CDR3 sequence is CASTSGQGYNSPLHF. CDR3 in DNA: TGTGCCAGCACTTCGGGACAGGGGTATAATTCACCCCTCCACTTT.

The chain recombines TRBV29-1 with TRBJ1-2, with D possibly matching TRBD1 (6 bases). CDR1 is SQVTM, CDR2 ANQGSEA, per germline. The CDR3 has 11 amino acids. V was shortened by 4 bases and J by 8 bases, with 11 bases between the two germline ends. CDR3 protein: CSVVGDTGYTF. CDR3 sequence (DNA): TGCAGCGTTGTGGGGGACACGGGCTACACCTTC. Full variable domain (missing parts from reference TRBV29-1 and TRBJ1-2): SAVISQKPSRDICQRGTSLTIQCQVDSQVTMMFWYRQQPGQSLTLIATANQGSEATYESGFVIDKFPISRPNLTFSTLTVSNMSPEDSSIYLCSVVGDTGYTFGSGTRLTVV.

In nucleotides, the CDR3 is TGCGCCAGCAGCTTGCCTGCAGGGGACCAAGAGACCCAGTACTTC. Protein: CASSLPAGDQETQYF. V is TRBV5-1 and J is TRBJ2-5; a possible D gene is TRBD1 (6 bases). This CDR3 has 15 amino acids. V dropped 1 base and J dropped 0 bases, with 10 bases sitting between them. Germline V gene lookup returns CDR1 SGHRS and CDR2 YFSETQ.

The J gene is TRBJ2-5, the V gene TRBV7-9, with 8 nucleotides matching TRBD2. V shed 11 bases, J shed 5 bases, and the junction held 7 bases outside the gene matches. The CDR3 runs 12 residues. CDR1 and CDR2 from the germline V gene are SEHNR and FQNEAQ (reference sequence). As DNA, the CDR3 is TGTGCCGCCCGGGGGGGCGGGGAGACCCAGTACTTC. This encodes CAARGGGETQYF. Drawing the rest from reference TRBV7-9 and TRBJ2-5, the complete variable domain is DTGVSQNPRHKITKRGQNVTFRCDPISEHNRLYWYRQTLGQGPEFLTYFQNEAQLEKSRLLSDRFSAERPKGSFSTLEIQRTEQGDSAMYLCAARGGGETQYFGPGTRLLVL.

V gene TRBV18 combines with J gene TRBJ2-5; TRBD2 aligns across 7 bases. Germline V CDR1 and CDR2: KGHSH, LQKENI. The CDR3 consists of 16 residues. The trim removed 1 base at V and 4 bases at J, leaving 9 bases unmatched. The CDR3 region has the DNA TGTGCCAGCTCACCACAAGGCCGGGGGGTTGGAGAGACCCAGTACTTC. Amino acids: CASSPQGRGVGETQYF. Full variable domain (missing parts from reference TRBV18 and TRBJ2-5): NAGVMQNPRHLVRRRGQEARLRCSPMKGHSHVYWYRQLPEEGLKFMVYLQKENIIDESGMPKERFSAEFPKEGPSILRIQQVVRGDSAAYFCASSPQGRGVGETQYFGPGTRLLVL.

A single count supports this clone. The rearrangement uses TRBV11-2 and TRBJ2-7; 11 positions agree with TRBD2. The CDR3 spans 14 residues. Unmatched junction bases numbered 6, after V lost 5 bases and J lost 6 bases. Per the germline V gene, CDR1 is SGHAT and CDR2 is FQNNGV. The DNA of the CDR3 is TGTGCCAGCAGCCTATCCGGGACTAGCGGCGAGCAGTACTTC. This sequence encodes CASSLSGTSGEQYF.

The chain combines TRBV27 with TRBJ1-1; D may be TRBD1 (6 bases). The V end was cut by 4 bases, the J end by 1 base, with 13 bases between. There are 15 residues in the CDR3. Germline V CDR1 and CDR2: MNHEY, SMNVEV (reference sequence). The CDR3, as DNA: TGTGCCAGCAGTTCCCTCCAACAGGGGAACACTGAAGCTTTCTTT. Protein sequence: CASSSLQQGNTEAFF.

The CDR3 DNA is TGTGCCAGCAGTGGACAGAAGAACACTGAAGCTTTCTTT. Protein product: CASSGQKNTEAFF. The chain couples TRBV2 to TRBJ1-1; D may be TRBD1 (5 bases). V lost 4 bases and J lost 1, with 7 bases in between. The CDR3 loop spans 13 amino acids. CDR1 is SNHLY and CDR2 is FYNNEI in the germline V gene.

The rearrangement joins TRBV27 to TRBJ2-3, with D possibly TRBD2 on 7 matching bases. Germline V gives CDR1 MNHEY, CDR2 SMNVEV (reference sequence). V lost 2 bases to trimming and J lost 4 bases, with 16 bases between them. The CDR3 is made up of 16 amino acids. DNA of the CDR3: TGTGCCAGCAGTTTAAGCCGTGGAGGGGGGGCAGATACGCAGTATTTT. The encoded protein is CASSLSRGGGADTQYF.